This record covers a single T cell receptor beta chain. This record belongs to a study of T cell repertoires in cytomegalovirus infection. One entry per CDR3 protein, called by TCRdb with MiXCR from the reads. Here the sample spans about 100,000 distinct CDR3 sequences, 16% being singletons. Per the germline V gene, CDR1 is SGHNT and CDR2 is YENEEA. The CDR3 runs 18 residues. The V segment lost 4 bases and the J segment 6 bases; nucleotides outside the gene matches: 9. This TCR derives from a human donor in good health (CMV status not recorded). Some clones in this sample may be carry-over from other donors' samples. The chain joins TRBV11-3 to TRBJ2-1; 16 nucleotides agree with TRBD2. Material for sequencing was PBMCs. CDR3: CASSSAGTSGGAGNEQFF. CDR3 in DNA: TGTGCCAGCAGCTCTGCGGGGACTAGCGGGGGGGCCGGCAATGAGCAGTTCTTC. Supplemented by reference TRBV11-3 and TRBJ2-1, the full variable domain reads EAGVVQSPRYKIIEKKQPVAFWCNPISGHNTLYWYLQNLGQGPELLIRYENEEAVDDSQLPKDRFSAERLKGVDSTLKIQPAELGDSAVYLCASSSAGTSGGAGNEQFFGPGTRLTVL.